This T cell receptor beta chain was identified in a study of OX40 agonist ivuxolimab in advanced cancers. Some background on the complete study: The costimulatory receptor OX40 (CD134) was targeted by ivuxolimab, a fully human IgG2 agonistic monoclonal antibody. Intravenous ivuxolimab was administered to patients every 2 weeks at six dose levels: 0.01, 0.1, 0.3, 1.5, 3 and 10 mg/kg. Of the approximately 54 dose-escalation patients, hepatocellular carcinoma was present in about 20, melanoma in approximately 15, renal cell carcinoma in 9 and head and neck cancer in 9. In the dose-escalation cohort, 75% to 85% of patients were male, and the mean age was 60 years with a range of roughly 23 to 79. Patients were allowed to have had prior anti-PD-1, anti-PD-L1 or anti-CTLA-4 therapy, and 40% of the dose-escalation patients had been treated with checkpoint inhibitors. Three dose-escalation patients achieved partial responses, one with hepatocellular carcinoma and two with cutaneous melanoma. Peripheral TCRbeta sequencing was intended to test whether TCR sequence diversity was altered and clonal T-cell expansion was caused by ivuxolimab. The paper reports the monotherapy dose-escalation portion (N = 52 patients) of the phase I ivuxolimab trial. What the study reported, not specific to this receptor: Low levels of normalized T-cell clonal expansion were also seen in some patients who did not respond. Partial responders in the 0.1-3.0 mg/kg groups had among the lowest normalized peripheral clonal expansion, especially among CD8+ T cells. On average, CD8+ T cells showed more expanded clones than CD4+ T cells after ivuxolimab. Antigen specificity was not determined for the clonally expanded peripheral T cells. At doses of 0.1 to 3.0 mg/kg, clonal expansion of both CD4+ and CD8+ T cells in blood was seen between baseline and week 6.

Concerning this clone itself: It lacks a known antigen. No base qualities exist here, and no much larger clone lies one base off it.

Genomic DNA was extracted from sorted cells for sequencing of the TCRbeta CDR3 region. TCRbeta CDR3 regions were sequenced using the immunoSEQ Assay. Held by TCRdb, this immuneACCESS table contains in-frame sequences only and omits some clones. Under half of the omission traces to an unresolved V gene where checked; the cause of the rest is unknown. The sample data list 20,000 to 25,000 clones, and 65% to 90% of these were observed just once. Around 27% of the sample lies in the top ten. Patients with autoimmune disease history or receiving systemic immunosuppression were excluded from the trial. Peripheral blood for TCR sequencing was collected from all dose cohorts at baseline, on cycle 4 day 1, and on cycle 7 day 1. Samples came from an open-label, multicenter, first-in-human phase I dose-escalation trial of ivuxolimab. Adults with locally advanced or metastatic melanoma, renal cell carcinoma, hepatocellular carcinoma or head and neck squamous cell carcinoma were enrolled in the trial. Before TCR sequencing, CD4+ T cells and CD8+ T cells from peripheral blood were sorted into separate populations.

Looking up the germline V gene yields CDR1 MNHEY and CDR2 SVGAGI. The germline V and J ends show losses of 10 bases and 3 bases respectively, and no gene match explains 4 bases of the junction. The CDR3 goes from the cysteine to the phenylalanine over 13 residues. The sequence is cut down to CDR3 DNA, 39 bases in frame from base 1. The sample consisted of CD4+ or CD8+ T cells sorted from blood, taken in a trial of the OX40 agonist ivuxolimab. This TCR was recovered from an adult with an advanced solid tumor such as melanoma, head and neck, liver or kidney cancer. In this chain, TRBV6-5 is recombined with TRBJ2-7; the junction holds 12 bases that match TRBD2. The CDR3 in this case is CATRLAGDYEQYF. The sequence in DNA is TGTGCCACCCGACTAGCGGGAGACTACGAGCAGTACTTC.